This T cell receptor (beta chain) is from a study of early T cells in non-severe SARS-CoV-2 infection. Study-wide context: Bulk RNA from unsorted whole blood was sequenced; chains were unpaired.

The V gene's germline CDR1 is WNHNN and CDR2 SYGVQD (reference sequence). V dropped 3 bases and J dropped 0 bases, with 11 bases sitting between them. The CDR3 consists of 15 residues. Researchers attached unique molecular identifiers to individual cDNA molecules. One entry per CDR3 protein results from TCRdb running MiXCR on the 5' RACE reads. Here the sample spans over 80,000 distinct CDR3 sequences, more than 10% being singletons. Note on this clonotype: Antigen: not known.

Study-wide findings and caveats: Sequences matched to VDJdb favored anti-spike CD8 responses, while private and CD4 specificities were missed.

The V call is TRBV10-1, the J call TRBJ1-1, with unresolved D. This TCR was sampled from an adult who was a healthcare worker with PCR-confirmed SARS-CoV-2 infection or an uninfected control (not recorded which). Sequencing used whole blood, obtained at baseline. The DNA of the CDR3 is TGCGCCAGCAGTGATCGGGCAGCACTGAACACTGAAGCTTTCTTT. The encoded protein is CASSDRAALNTEAFF.